This T cell receptor (beta chain) emerged from a study of Japanese encephalitis immunity and Zika vaccine responses (dated by TCRdb to 2020 to 2023). Regarding the research as a whole: The included participants were given three 5.0 ug doses of alum-adjuvanted ZPIV at weeks 0, 4 and 28. Six representative participants per pre-vaccination group were picked for TCR sequencing, using samples from week 52 and from week 0, the point after pre-vaccination but before ZPIV. Stimulations used ZIKV structural-protein peptide pools split into flavivirus-conserved and non-conserved sets, or JEV or YFV peptides matching the pre-vaccination. Before ZPIV, some twelve participants got a single dose of YFV vaccine (YF-VAX), while fewer than 10 participants were flavivirus-naive. ZIKV peptides were 15-mers overlapping by 11 residues, selected for NetMHCpan/NetMHCII-predicted epitopes with affinity below 50 nM. Twelve participants were given two doses of JEV vaccine (IXIARO) 28 days apart, two to three months before the first ZPIV dose. The study tested whether CD4 T cell responses to the Zika vaccine were shaped by prior Japanese encephalitis virus (JEV) or yellow fever virus (YFV) vaccination. TCR repertoires from a few flavivirus-naive individuals were also analyzed at weeks 2, 6 and 52 after the start of ZPIV vaccination. Results the study describes overall, beyond this receptor: Samples were clustered by participant, with no similarity observed between individuals, suggesting that no public TCRs were detected. After ZPIV, repertoire richness of CD4 T cells responding to conserved ZIKV epitopes significantly decreased in JEV-pre-vaccinated donors. Sample size limitations prevented peptide-pool deconvolution, so the individual peptides driving cross-reactive responses were not identified. JEV-pre-vaccinated donors showed higher repertoire similarity across time-points and stimulations than YFV-pre-vaccinated donors, indicating more clonotypes common to ZIKV and JEV stimulation. CD8 T cell responses of very low magnitude were detected against ZIKV peptide pools and were observed in only a few individuals. Rather than the whole vaccinated cohort, the analysis covered just a subset of trial participants, namely those who received three doses and had adequate samples.

After labeling with CellTrace CFSE, PBMCs were cultured for about 6 days in RPMI containing about 7.6% human serum along with peptide pools, each at 0.9 to 1 ug/mL. On a BD FACSAria, proliferating CD4 T cells were sorted without fixation as live CD56-CD19-CD16-CD3+CD4+ CFSE-low cells. Enrolled adults were healthy and were found to be seronegative for ZIKV, JEV, YFV, DENV and WNV by microneutralization screening. The samples were drawn from a phase 1 trial of an alum-adjuvanted Zika purified-inactivated virus (ZPIV) vaccine that was randomized, double-blinded and placebo-controlled. Peripheral blood mononuclear cells were isolated by standard procedure and stored frozen in liquid nitrogen until use. This clonotype is considered medium-sized (0.01 to 0.1%). No clone much larger than this one lies a single base away; base qualities are absent. Looking up the germline V gene yields CDR1 SGHNT and CDR2 YENEEA. The cysteine opens and the phenylalanine closes a CDR3 of 14 amino acids. Only the CDR3 DNA is retained, 42 bases long and in frame from the first base. At the junction V is shortened by 6 bases and J by 0 bases, with 9 bases in between.

Library preparation was by 5' RACE. Before sequencing, TCRbeta libraries were pooled in proportion to the sorted cell numbers of each library. RNAzol RT was used to extract total RNA from the sorted cells, and cDNA was then synthesized using an oligo(dT) primer together with a template-switching oligo. The TCRbeta V-CDR3-J region was amplified by PCR between a SMARTer oligo primer and a TCRbeta constant-region primer using Kapa HiFi. A second PCR added Illumina adaptors and sample-specific index barcodes, with HighPrep bead cleanup and Bioanalyzer confirmation of a roughly 650 bp band. Libraries were sequenced on an Illumina MiSeq with 2x151 bp paired-end reads. The source study handled its data this way. An in-house Java program demultiplexed the reads, and MiXCR assigned TCRbeta annotations and counted clonotypes. Repertoire overlap used Morisita-Horn indices from the R package vegan, with UPGMA clustering and Circos plots of recurring clonotypes. Shannon diversity and richness were normalized to the highest possible value given the input cell numbers, yielding values from 0 to 1. CDR3beta sequences were aligned using MUSCLE, distances were calculated using SeqinR, and multidimensional scaling was plotted in R. The raw public data were reprocessed by TCRdb itself: fastp quality trimming at Q25, MiXCR clonotype calling, in-frame beta chains only. Each entry merges the rows of one CDR3 protein and shows their most common DNA and genes. None of the V and J calls come from the authors' own analysis; TCRdb made them. The sample contains roughly 600 distinct CDR3 sequences, 3% to 4% of them found a single time. The ten largest clonotypes hold about 30% of the sample.

The input for sequencing was antigen-activated CD4+ T cells from blood, cultured, taken during a Zika inactivated vaccine study. The receptor's source is an adult woman who received an inactivated Zika virus vaccine. Rearrangement joined TRBV11-3 to TRBJ2-1; TRBD2 is possibly the D segment (5 matching bases). The CDR3 corresponds to CASSSAVSYNEQFF. Here is the DNA: TGTGCCAGCAGTTCAGCGGTCTCCTACAATGAGCAGTTCTTC.